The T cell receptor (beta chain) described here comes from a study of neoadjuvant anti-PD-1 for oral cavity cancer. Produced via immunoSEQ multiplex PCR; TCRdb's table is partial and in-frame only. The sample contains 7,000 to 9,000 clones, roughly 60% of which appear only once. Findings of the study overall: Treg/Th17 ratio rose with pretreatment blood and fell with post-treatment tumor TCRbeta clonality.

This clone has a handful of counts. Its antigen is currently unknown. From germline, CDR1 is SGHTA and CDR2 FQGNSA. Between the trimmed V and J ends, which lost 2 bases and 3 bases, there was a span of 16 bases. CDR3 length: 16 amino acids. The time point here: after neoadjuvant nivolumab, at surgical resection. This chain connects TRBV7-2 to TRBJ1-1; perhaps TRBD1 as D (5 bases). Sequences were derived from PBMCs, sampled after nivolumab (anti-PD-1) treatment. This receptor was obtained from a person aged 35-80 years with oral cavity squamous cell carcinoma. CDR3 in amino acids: CASSLIVSGSDTEAFF. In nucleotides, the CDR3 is TGTGCCAGCAGCTTAATCGTGTCAGGGTCGGACACTGAAGCTTTCTTT.